This is a list of T cell receptor beta chains from one sample in a study of OX40 agonist ivuxolimab in advanced cancers. Method: immunoSEQ multiplex PCR; TCRdb's copy keeps in-frame clones and lacks some. This sample carries about 64,000 clones, 91% of them seen once, and the ten largest clones take approximately 5%. The source material was CD4+ or CD8+ T cells sorted from blood, sampled in a trial of the OX40 agonist ivuxolimab. The receptors stem from an adult with an advanced solid tumor such as melanoma, head and neck, liver or kidney cancer. Both conserved end residues are part of each CDR3. The D gene is left open where the match is weak. Expanded clones get a size class; other rows say once, few or many, or leave the size out.

>TRBV9|once|TRBJ2-4|-
CASSVADSGPVAKNIQYF
TGTGCCAGCAGCGTGGCCGACTCAGGGCCGGTAGCCAAAAACATTCAGTACTTC
>TRBV28|-|TRBJ2-7|TRBD1
CASRGQIYEQYF
TGTGCCAGCAGGGGACAGATCTACGAGCAGTACTTC
>TRBV6-5|-|TRBJ2-7|TRBD1
CASSYSNRGYYEQYF
TGTGCCAGCAGTTACTCGAACAGGGGCTACTACGAGCAGTACTTC
>TRBV2|once|TRBJ2-3|-
CASSQRVTDTQYF
TGTGCCAGCAGTCAGCGGGTCACAGATACGCAGTATTTT
>TRBV7-3|-|TRBJ2-7|TRBD1
CASSITGTGTYEQYF
TGTGCCAGCAGCATCACCGGGACAGGGACCTACGAGCAGTACTTC
>TRBV7-3|-|TRBJ2-5|-
CASRLRGIQETQYF
TGTGCCAGCAGATTACGGGGTATCCAAGAGACCCAGTACTTC
>TRBV20-1|-|TRBJ2-3|-
CSARVRDTQYF
TGCAGTGCTAGAGTGCGAGATACGCAGTATTTT
>TRBV6-1|-|TRBJ1-3|-
CASLFAGNTIYF
TGTGCCAGCCTCTTTGCGGGAAACACCATATATTTT
>TRBV4-2|-|TRBJ2-7|TRBD2
CASSQENSGRVTRYEQYF
TGTGCCAGCAGCCAAGAAAATAGCGGGAGAGTCACACGCTACGAGCAGTACTTC
>TRBV2|-|TRBJ2-3|-
CASMGTFSDTQYF
TGTGCCAGCATGGGGACCTTCTCAGATACGCAGTATTTT
>TRBV29-1|-|TRBJ2-3|-
CSVLSGSRDTQYF
TGCAGCGTTCTTTCCGGGAGTCGGGATACGCAGTATTTT
>TRBV5-1|-|TRBJ2-1|-
CASYKGESSYNEQFF
TGCGCCAGTTATAAGGGGGAGAGCTCCTACAATGAGCAGTTCTTC
>TRBV18|-|TRBJ2-1|-
CASSPPSKRSSYNEQFF
TGTGCCAGCTCACCACCGTCTAAGCGGAGCTCCTACAATGAGCAGTTCTTC
>TRBV5-6|-|TRBJ2-1|-
CASSSEYLAGKFF
TGTGCCAGCAGCTCCGAATATCTAGCTGGGAAGTTCTTC
>TRBV18|-|TRBJ2-1|-
CASSQPGGYNEQFF
TGTGCCAGCTCCCAACCAGGCGGCTACAATGAGCAGTTCTTC
>TRBV11-2|-|TRBJ2-1|TRBD1
CASSLEAVTGGAYNEQFF
TGTGCCAGCAGCTTAGAGGCGGTGACAGGGGGCGCCTACAATGAGCAGTTCTTC
>TRBV28|-|TRBJ2-4|-
CASGDPAGGGSKNIQYF
TGTGCCAGCGGAGACCCGGCCGGGGGAGGTTCCAAAAACATTCAGTACTTC
>TRBV9|-|TRBJ2-3|-
CASSVDLDTQYF
TGTGCCAGCAGCGTAGATCTAGATACGCAGTATTTT
>TRBV5-4|-|TRBJ2-3|-
CASSQARLAVIDTQYF
TGTGCCAGCAGCCAAGCCAGGCTAGCCGTAATAGATACGCAGTATTTT
>TRBV5-1|-|TRBJ2-7|-
CASSLDGREGGEQYF
TGCGCCAGCAGCTTGGACGGCAGGGAGGGGGGCGAGCAGTACTTC
>TRBV6-5|-|TRBJ1-2|-
CASRAPGGFYGYTF
TGTGCCAGCAGAGCCCCAGGCGGATTCTATGGCTACACCTTC
>TRBV15|-|TRBJ2-3|-
CATSSKNSDTQYF
TGTGCCACCAGCTCAAAGAATTCAGATACGCAGTATTTT
>TRBV11-2|-|TRBJ2-3|-
CASSVQGPRFTDTQYF
TGTGCCAGCAGCGTACAAGGTCCGAGATTCACAGATACGCAGTATTTT
>TRBV11-2|-|TRBJ2-7|TRBD2
CASSLGLVGGGEQYF
TGTGCCAGCAGCTTAGGTCTTGTGGGGGGAGGGGAGCAGTACTTC
>TRBV14|-|TRBJ2-1|-
CASSQDRVDEQFF
TGTGCCAGCAGCCAAGACAGGGTCGATGAGCAGTTCTTC
>TRBV5-4|-|TRBJ2-7|-
CASSPPEGVYEQYF
TGTGCCAGCAGCCCCCCGGAGGGGGTCTACGAGCAGTACTTC
>TRBV6-1|-|TRBJ1-2|TRBD1
CASRAGQNYGYTF
TGTGCCAGCAGGGCGGGACAGAACTATGGCTACACCTTC
>TRBV5-6|-|TRBJ2-7|-
CASSLVGSYEQYF
TGTGCCAGCAGCTTGGTAGGATCTTACGAGCAGTACTTC
>TRBV5-1|-|TRBJ1-2|-
CASSPSLYPRDYGYTF
TGCGCCAGCAGCCCTTCCCTGTACCCCAGGGATTATGGCTACACCTTC
>TRBV20-1|few|TRBJ1-2|-
CSANGGNGYTF
TGCAGTGCTAATGGGGGAAATGGCTACACCTTC
>TRBV6-6|-|TRBJ1-5|-
CASSKTDSNQPQHF
TGTGCCAGCAGTAAGACAGATTCCAATCAGCCCCAGCATTTT
>TRBV5-1|-|TRBJ2-5|-
CASSPGENQETQYF
TGCGCCAGCAGCCCGGGGGAGAACCAAGAGACCCAGTACTTC
>TRBV11-3|-|TRBJ2-1|TRBD2
CASSFGREAYNEQFF
TGTGCCAGCAGCTTTGGACGGGAGGCCTACAATGAGCAGTTCTTC
>TRBV11-1|-|TRBJ1-6|TRBD1
CASSRVRGQLYSPLHF
TGTGCCAGCAGCCGCGTCAGGGGACAGCTTTATTCACCCCTCCACTTT
>TRBV4-1|-|TRBJ2-3|-
CASKSGWNTQYF
TGCGCCAGCAAGTCGGGGTGGAATACGCAGTATTTT
>TRBV27|-|TRBJ1-1|-
CATGVGNTEAFF
TGTGCCACCGGGGTCGGGAACACTGAAGCTTTCTTT
>TRBV19|once|TRBJ2-1|-
CASRRGDTDNEQFF
TGTGCCAGTAGGAGGGGCGACACGGACAATGAGCAGTTCTTC
>TRBV20-1|-|TRBJ2-7|-
CSARNDEQYF
TGCAGTGCCAGGAACGACGAGCAGTACTTC
>TRBV6-5|-|TRBJ2-3|-
CASRDSLADTQYF
TGTGCCAGTAGGGACTCTTTGGCCGATACGCAGTATTTT
>TRBV11-2|-|TRBJ2-7|-
CASSLVYEQYF
TGTGCCAGCAGCTTAGTCTACGAGCAGTACTTC